This TCR beta chain stems from a study of blood T cells in healthy people across ages (dated by TCRdb to about 2015). Notes on the research overall: Template switching captured roughly one uniquely barcoded TCR beta cDNA molecule per two T cells in model experiments. The study measured age-related changes in TCR beta repertoire diversity using deep sequencing normalized with unique cDNA molecular identifiers. Four age groups were formed from the donors: young (average approximately 15 years), middle-aged (around 40), aged (approximately 60) and long-lived (less than 85). Donors of different ages were randomly distributed across sequencing lanes to avoid experimental bias. Two additional independent replicas of 1 million unique cDNA reads from the same blood draw were analyzed for two donors (one aged 18 to 29 and one aged 80 or older).

Study-wide conclusions, independent of this receptor: Because profiling used bulk unsorted PBMCs, naive and antigen-experienced compartments could not be compared conclusively. Observed TCR beta diversity correlated strongly with the percentage of naive T cells measured by flow cytometry. Total diversity estimates from one million sequenced T cells were considered lower bounds and underestimates. As age increased, observed TCR beta diversity per million T cells dropped in a roughly linear way, and a significant reduction was already evident by age 40. Compared with the aged group, the long-lived group had more naive CD4+ T cells, fewer expanded clones and increased TCR diversity, suggesting age selection. Because donor CMV infection status was unknown, age-related changes in expanded clonotypes were potentially confounded.

Library generation was performed with 5' RACE. Sequencing took place on an Illumina HiSeq 2500. A second PCR of about 7 to 12 cycles was performed with a sample-barcoded 5' primer and a J-beta primer mix. A unique molecular identifier was introduced onto each TCR beta cDNA molecule by a template-switch 5' adaptor carrying 12 random nucleotides. Each sample yielded at least 3 million CDR3-containing paired-end reads. All of the RNA was converted into first-strand cDNA using the Mint cDNA synthesis kit, with a TRBC-specific oligonucleotide serving as the primer. Following uracil-DNA glycosylase treatment, a first 18-cycle PCR with universal primers M1SS and BC2_uni_R was performed on all cDNA. The paper's data handling went like this. Each sample was normalized by randomly selecting 1 million high-quality reads, each carrying a distinct molecular identifier. Reads with shared molecular identifiers were discarded instead of being binned into consensus sequences. MiTCR, set to a Q25 quality threshold and the strictest error-elimination algorithm, was used for CDR3 identification, clonotype clustering and error correction. A nonparametric unseen species model with Euler transformation was used to estimate a lower bound on total TCR beta diversity. TCRdb handled the public reads itself, with Q25 trimming in fastp and clone calling in MiXCR, and kept productive beta chains. Merged by CDR3 protein, the rows form single entries marked with the most common genes and DNA. These V and J calls originate from TCRdb's pipeline instead of the authors' own analysis. The sample has around 1.5 million distinct CDR3 sequences on record, about 35% of them singletons. The top ten hold about 11% of the sample.

To note about this clonotype: What antigen it recognizes has not been identified. Per-base quality was not reported, and no clone a single base away is much larger than it.

Systemically healthy Caucasian individuals from Russia, 35 to 40 in total and aged about 6 to 100 years, were included as donors. Each donor gave ten milliliters of peripheral blood, drawn into EDTA-treated Vacutainer tubes. PBMCs were isolated by Ficoll-Paque density-gradient centrifugation, with at least 6.5 million obtained per sample. Total RNA, at least 6 micrograms per sample, was extracted from PBMCs with Trizol reagent. Naive CD45RAhigh/CD27high T cell percentages were measured by flow cytometry on a PBMC aliquot from every donor. From the germline V gene, CDR1 is SQVTM and CDR2 is ANQGSEA. The V and J ends are trimmed by 3 bases and 2 bases, leaving 10 bases between them. CDR3 length: 13 amino acids, cysteine to phenylalanine. Just CDR3 DNA is preserved here, 39 bases in frame from base 1.

The chain employs TRBV29-1 and TRBJ1-1, and the D gene may be TRBD1, 5 bases matching. Sequencing used blood. The clonotype was recovered from a woman between 25 and 40 years old in good health. The sequenced DNA is TGCAGCGTTGATCAGACAGAAAACACTGAAGCTTTCTTT. Its protein reads: CSVDQTENTEAFF.